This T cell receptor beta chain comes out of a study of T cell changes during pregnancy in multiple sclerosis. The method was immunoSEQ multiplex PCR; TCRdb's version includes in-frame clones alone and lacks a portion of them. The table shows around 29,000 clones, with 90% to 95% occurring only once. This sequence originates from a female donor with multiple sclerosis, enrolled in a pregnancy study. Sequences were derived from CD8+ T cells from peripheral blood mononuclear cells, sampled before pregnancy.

In nucleotides, the CDR3 is TGTGCCAGCAGCGAGGCAGGGGTGAATCAGCCCCAGCATTTT. Amino acids: CASSEAGVNQPQHF. The chain joins TRBV9 to TRBJ1-5; D perhaps matches TRBD1 (6 bases). This CDR3 spans 14 amino acids. The ends were cut back, 3 bases at V and 4 bases at J, with 11 bases in the middle. The germline V gene encodes CDR1 SGDLS and CDR2 YYNGEE.